A selection of T cell receptor beta chains follows, all from one sample in a study of cytomegalovirus exposure and HLA in healthy donors. Repertoires were generated with immunoSEQ multiplex PCR, while TCRdb's copy carries only in-frame clones and drops some. The sample yields 200,000 to 250,000 clones, approximately 85% seen once. The sample was PBMCs. These receptors were obtained from a woman between 35 and 50 years old in good health and CMV-seronegative. Each CDR3 is given with its conserved first and last residue. The order of the fields is clone size, D gene, J gene, V gene, CDR3 DNA, CDR3 protein. The D gene is left open where the match is weak. A row's size may be missing; if present it is once, few, many or a size class.

size: NA; D: NA; J: TRBJ2-3; V: TRBV6-6; DNA: TGTGCCAGCAGTTCCCAGACAGTTCCGCAGTATTTT; CDR3: CASSSQTVPQYF
size: once; D: NA; J: TRBJ1-5; V: TRBV30; DNA: TGTGCCTGGAGTGTTTCCACAGCCCCCAATCAGCCCCAGCATTTT; CDR3: CAWSVSTAPNQPQHF
size: NA; D: NA; J: TRBJ2-5; V: TRBV27; DNA: TGTGCCAGCAGTTTCTCCCAGGTTGGGCTGTGGGAGACCCAGTACTTC; CDR3: CASSFSQVGLWETQYF
size: NA; D: TRBD2; J: TRBJ2-5; V: TRBV4-2; DNA: TGTGCCAGCAGCCACCGCTGGTCGGGAGGAGAGACCCAGTACTTC; CDR3: CASSHRWSGGETQYF
size: NA; D: TRBD2; J: TRBJ2-3; V: TRBV6-5; DNA: TGTGCCAGCAGGGGAGGACTAGCTGTGACAGATACGCAGTATTTT; CDR3: CASRGGLAVTDTQYF
size: NA; D: TRBD2; J: TRBJ2-1; V: TRBV27; DNA: TGTGCCAGCAGTTTCCTGGCGGGAGGGCCGTACAGTGAGCAGTTCTTC; CDR3: CASSFLAGGPYSEQFF
size: NA; D: NA; J: TRBJ1-2; V: TRBV27; DNA: TGTGCCTCATCGGGAGGCGTCGGTGGCTACACCTTC; CDR3: CASSGGVGGYTF
size: NA; D: TRBD1; J: TRBJ2-2; V: TRBV27; DNA: TGTGCCAGCAGTCGTGGGACAGCGAGGACCGGGGAGCTGTTTTTT; CDR3: CASSRGTARTGELFF
size: NA; D: NA; J: TRBJ2-3; V: TRBV18; DNA: TGTGCCAGCTCACCACCCAGGGGTGCAGATACGCAGTATTTT; CDR3: CASSPPRGADTQYF
size: NA; D: NA; J: TRBJ1-1; V: TRBV11-2; DNA: TGTGCCAGCAGCTTAACCCCCGGCAGGGGTAATGCTTTCTTT; CDR3: CASSLTPGRGNAFF
size: NA; D: NA; J: TRBJ2-5; V: TRBV5-1; DNA: TGCGCCAGCAACGCCGGGACTGCCAAAGAGACCCAGTACTTC; CDR3: CASNAGTAKETQYF
size: few; D: TRBD1; J: TRBJ1-5; V: TRBV6-1; DNA: TGTGCCAGCAGTCCCCTGGGACAGGGGTATCAGCCCCAGCATTTT; CDR3: CASSPLGQGYQPQHF
size: NA; D: NA; J: TRBJ2-1; V: TRBV19; DNA: TGTGCCAGTAGTTTCGGACTGGTTGAGCAGTTCTTC; CDR3: CASSFGLVEQFF
size: few; D: NA; J: TRBJ2-7; V: TRBV10-1; DNA: TGCGCCAGCAGTGAAGGGGCCCTACCCTACGAGCAGTACTTC; CDR3: CASSEGALPYEQYF
size: few; D: NA; J: TRBJ1-2; V: TRBV18; DNA: TGTGCCAGCTCACCACGGGGGGAAGGCTATGGCTACACCTTC; CDR3: CASSPRGEGYGYTF
size: NA; D: TRBD2; J: TRBJ2-1; V: TRBV5-6; DNA: TGTGCCAGCAGCTTAGTGAGGCTAGCGGTGTACAATGAGCAGTTCTTC; CDR3: CASSLVRLAVYNEQFF
size: NA; D: NA; J: TRBJ2-1; V: TRBV30; DNA: TGTGCCTGGAGTGTGGCTAGCGCCTACAATGAGCAGTTCTTC; CDR3: CAWSVASAYNEQFF
size: NA; D: NA; J: TRBJ1-3; V: TRBV21-1; DNA: TGTGCCAGCAGCGGGACAGGCTCTGGAAACACCATATATTTT; CDR3: CASSGTGSGNTIYF
size: NA; D: NA; J: TRBJ2-5; V: TRBV6-5; DNA: TGTGCCAGCAGTCAGGGTGTGGAGACCCAGTACTTC; CDR3: CASSQGVETQYF
size: NA; D: TRBD1; J: TRBJ1-2; V: TRBV28; DNA: TGTGCCAGCAGTCTCCAATTACAGGGGGCGCTCGGCTACACCTTC; CDR3: CASSLQLQGALGYTF
size: NA; D: TRBD1; J: TRBJ2-7; V: TRBV27; DNA: TGTGCCAGCAGCCCGGACAGGGTCGAGCAGTACTTC; CDR3: CASSPDRVEQYF
size: NA; D: TRBD2; J: TRBJ2-7; V: TRBV18; DNA: TGTGCCAGCTCACCACCGGGGGGGTCCCCCTACGAGCAGTACTTC; CDR3: CASSPPGGSPYEQYF
size: NA; D: TRBD2; J: TRBJ2-2; V: TRBV10-3; DNA: TGTGCCATCAGTTCACTAGCGGTATCGAACACCGGGGAGCTGTTTTTT; CDR3: CAISSLAVSNTGELFF
size: NA; D: TRBD1; J: TRBJ1-6; V: TRBV19; DNA: TGTGCCAGTAGTACAGGGGGTAATTCACCCCTCCACTTT; CDR3: CASSTGGNSPLHF
size: NA; D: TRBD1; J: TRBJ1-4; V: TRBV10-3; DNA: TGTGCCATCAGCCGGGACAGGGCCGCCTCTGGTGAAAAACTGTTTTTT; CDR3: CAISRDRAASGEKLFF
size: NA; D: NA; J: TRBJ2-7; V: TRBV5-1; DNA: TGCGCCAGCAGCTTGGACAGCACCAACTACGAGCAGTACTTC; CDR3: CASSLDSTNYEQYF
size: NA; D: NA; J: TRBJ2-7; V: TRBV7-9; DNA: TGTGCCAGCAGCTTAGACGACACCTACGAGCAGTACTTC; CDR3: CASSLDDTYEQYF
size: once; D: NA; J: TRBJ2-7; V: TRBV30; DNA: TGTGCCTGGACGGAGGGGACCTCCTACGAGCAGTACTTC; CDR3: CAWTEGTSYEQYF
size: NA; D: NA; J: TRBJ1-1; V: TRBV25-1; DNA: TGTGCCAGCACATCGTCACAGGGTAGGTGTTTCTTT; CDR3: CASTSSQGRCFF